Here is one TCR beta chain with its context. The data were obtained in a study of immune characterization of retroperitoneal liposarcoma. The CDR3 contains 13 residues. Between the trimmed V and J ends, which lost 4 bases and 12 bases, there was a span of 16 bases. CDR1 and CDR2 from the germline V gene are SGHVS and FNYEAQ. From the PCR reads, TCRdb called clonotypes with MiXCR, one entry per CDR3 protein. The sample has roughly 20,000 distinct CDR3 sequences; 35% to 40% are singletons. This sequence was found in a male donor with retroperitoneal liposarcoma. The specimen was blood. This sequence joins TRBV7-6 and TRBJ2-1, with D maybe TRBD1 (6 bases). As DNA, the CDR3 is TGTGCCAGCAGCTCGGACAGTTTAGAAGGGCAGTTCTTC. This translates into CASSSDSLEGQFF. Full variable domain (outside the CDR3, taken from reference TRBV7-6 and TRBJ2-1): GAGVSQSPRYKVTKRGQDVALRCDPISGHVSLYWYRQALGQGPEFLTYFNYEAQQDKSGLPNDRFSAERPEGSISTLTIQRTEQRDSAMYRCASSSDSLEGQFFGPGTRLTVL.